The clone carrying this T cell receptor (beta chain) was detected only once. Its antigen is undetermined. These data come from a study of CD8 T cells in Susac syndrome. The study, taken as a whole, reports: As the study acknowledged, the number of individuals who were part of its TCR sequencing and HLA analysis was relatively small.

Random hexamers served to reverse transcribe roughly 0.5 to 1 ug RNA. A multiplex approach, immunoSEQ multiplex PCR, amplified TCR beta CDR3 across 54 Vbeta and 13 Jbeta. TCRdb re-derived calls from the immunoSEQ multiplex PCR reads in MiXCR, one entry per CDR3 protein. The repertoire consists of about 210,000 distinct CDR3 sequences, with 93% occurring once and the leading ten covering 0.095% to 0.12%. Sequencing of TCR beta drew on CD8+ and CD4+ T cells from blood. In contrast to the negatively isolated CD8+ and CD4+ T cells, TEMRA cells were FACS-enriched. Germline values: CDR1 DFQATT, CDR2 SNEGSKA (reference sequence). The CDR3 is 14 amino acids. V lost 1 base and J 5 bases, leaving 12 bases between the germline ends.

The clonotype comes from a human donor in good health. Material: CD4+ T cells from PBMCs. The chain uses TRBV20-1 and TRBJ2-1, with D perhaps TRBD1 (6 bases). In nucleotides, the CDR3 is TGCAGTGCTAGAGCCGATGGACAGAACAATGAGCAGTTCTTC. Amino acids: CSARADGQNNEQFF.